This TCR beta chain was obtained from a study of CD8+ T cells in alopecia areata. Study-level results: Clarity of TCR sharing across patients fell short of that in mice, possibly HLA-related. Greater clonality was observed in lesional scalp samples, especially alopecia totalis/universalis, versus normal scalp.

Turning to this clone: Antigen unknown.

After isolation, RNA underwent reverse transcription to generate cDNA as the sequencing template. TCRdb's table, derived via immunoSEQ multiplex PCR, lists solely in-frame clones and lacks some. Of roughly 60,000 clones detected, 44% appear once; the ten largest clones hold about 51%. Lesional scalp punch biopsies and peripheral blood were collected from alopecia areata patients. It was from PBMCs that CD4+ and CD8+ T cells were sorted. V lost 0 bases, J lost 1 base, and 4 bases lay in between. The germline V gene encodes CDR1 MNHEY and CDR2 SVGAGI. This CDR3 has 13 residues. The sequenced material came from NKG2D-low CD8+ T cells sorted from blood. This sequence was found in a human donor with alopecia areata. This sequence joins TRBV6-5 and TRBJ2-7, with no clear D. DNA for the CDR3: TGTGCCAGCAGTTACTCCACGTCCTACGAGCAGTACTTC. It is translated as CASSYSTSYEQYF.